Below, one T cell receptor beta chain is given with its context. Its antigen is still unknown. Sequencing was performed with immunoSEQ multiplex PCR; in TCRdb, only in-frame clones are kept and a portion is missing. The sample has approximately 5,400 clones, around 82% seen once. This CDR3 is built from 14 residues. The V gene end was trimmed by 8 bases and the J gene end by 5 bases; junction bases not matched to a gene: 9. CDR1 and CDR2 (germline): SNHLY, FYNNEI. The data were taken from a study of T cell clonotyping in hematopoietic cell transplantation. General study findings and limits: No sorting was done, leaving CD4 and CD8 contributions mixed. At the given depth, recipient repertoires were over 95% de novo clonotypes. After transplant, recipient diversity fell while pathologically expanded clonotypes grew through day 180.

This sample comprised peripheral blood mononuclear cells, obtained 30 days after allogeneic stem cell transplant. The chain has TRBV2 and TRBJ2-5; 9 bases match TRBD2. The sequence derives from a male patient over 55 who had an allogeneic stem cell transplant from an unrelated donor, so the T cells may come from the graft donor. Some clones in this sample may be carry-over from other donors' samples. The CDR3 DNA reads TGTGCCAGCGGAATGGCGGGGGGGCTTGAGACCCAGTACTTC. It yields the protein CASGMAGGLETQYF.